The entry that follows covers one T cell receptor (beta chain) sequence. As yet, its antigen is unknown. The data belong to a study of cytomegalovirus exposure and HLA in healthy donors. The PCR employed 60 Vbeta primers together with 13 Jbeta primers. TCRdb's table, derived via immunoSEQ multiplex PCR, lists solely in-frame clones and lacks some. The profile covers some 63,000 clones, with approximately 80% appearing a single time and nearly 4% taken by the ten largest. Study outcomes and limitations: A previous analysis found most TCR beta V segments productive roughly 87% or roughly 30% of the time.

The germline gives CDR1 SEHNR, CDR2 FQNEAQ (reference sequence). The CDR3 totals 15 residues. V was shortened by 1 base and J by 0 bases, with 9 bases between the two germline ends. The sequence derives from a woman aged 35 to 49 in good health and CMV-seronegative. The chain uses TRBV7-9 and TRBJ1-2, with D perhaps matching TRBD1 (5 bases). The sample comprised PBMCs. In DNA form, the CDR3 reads TGTGCCAGCAGCTTAGGGTACAGGACTAACTATGGCTACACCTTC. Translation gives CASSLGYRTNYGYTF. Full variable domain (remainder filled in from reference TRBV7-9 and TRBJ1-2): DTGVSQNPRHKITKRGQNVTFRCDPISEHNRLYWYRQTLGQGPEFLTYFQNEAQLEKSRLLSDRFSAERPKGSFSTLEIQRTEQGDSAMYLCASSLGYRTNYGYTFGSGTRLTVV.